One and the same sample provided the 22 T cell receptor beta chains below, sequenced in a study of patients and donors after allogeneic stem cell transplantation. One entry per CDR3 protein results from TCRdb running MiXCR on the RT-PCR reads. The data contain 410,000 or so distinct CDR3 sequences, 16% of them singletons. The sequenced material came from blood, either unsorted or a sorted T cell fraction (not recorded which). The receptors originated from a human donor who was either an allogeneic HSCT recipient or a stem cell or donor lymphocyte infusion donor (not recorded which). It is not recorded whose cells these are; they may come from a transplant donor.

This clonotype was counted between two and nine times. This chain links TRBV20-1 with TRBJ2-2, with 8 nucleotides matching TRBD1. V shed 6 bases, J shed 4 bases, and the junction held 7 bases outside the gene matches. CDR3 length: 14 amino acids. Germline V CDR1 and CDR2: DFQATT, SNEGSKA (reference sequence). The CDR3 spells CSAVRGRTTGELFF. The CDR3 nucleotides are TGCAGTGCAGTCAGGGGGCGGACCACCGGGGAGCTGTTTTTT.

This chain connects TRBV11-2 to TRBJ2-7; 9 nucleotides agree with TRBD2. Germline V gene data show CDR1 as SGHAT and CDR2 as FQNNGV. The CDR3 is 15 residues long. The V segment lost 6 bases and the J segment 7 bases; nucleotides outside the gene matches: 13. The CDR3 region has the DNA TGTGCCAGCAGAACATCTGCGGGGGGGCCTCAGGAGCAGTACTTC. Translated: CASRTSAGGPQEQYF.

This chain links TRBV7-2 with TRBJ1-2; D not resolved. The CDR3 is 13 residues long. Germline V lookup: CDR1 SGHTA, CDR2 FQGNSA. Trimming took off 5 bases at V and 2 bases at J, with 9 bases between the two ends. Here the CDR3 reads CASSPLTNYGYTF. DNA of the CDR3: TGTGCCAGCAGCCCACTTACCAACTATGGCTACACCTTC.

The V call is TRBV6-1, the J call TRBJ1-2, with 7 bases that match TRBD1. There are 14 residues in the CDR3. Germline lookup yields CDR1 MNHNS and CDR2 SASEGT. The V and J ends lost 5 bases and 7 bases, in that order; junction bases with no gene match: 10. CDR3 in amino acids: CASSRWDSQSGYTF. CDR3 nucleotide sequence: TGTGCCAGCAGTCGATGGGACAGTCAGTCTGGCTACACCTTC.

CDR3 nucleotide sequence: TGTGCCAGCAGTTTATTGTCGGGGGGGGGCACAGATACGCAGTATTTT. Amino acid sequence: CASSLLSGGGTDTQYF. This rearrangement joins TRBV28 to TRBJ2-3; 8 bases match TRBD2. Germline V CDR1 and CDR2: MDHEN, SYDVKM. The CDR3 sequence is 16 residues long. Germline trimming cut 1 base from V and 1 base from J; bases unmatched to any gene: 4.

There are a few counts of this clonotype. The chain employs TRBV2 and TRBJ2-5; possible D gene TRBD2, 6 bases. Trimming took off 4 bases at V and 2 bases at J, with 11 bases between the two ends. There are 14 residues in the CDR3. The germline CDR1 and CDR2 sequences are SNHLY and FYNNEI. The CDR3, as DNA: TGTGCCAGCAGTGTGGGACTGTTACAAGAGACCCAGTACTTC. Translated, it gives CASSVGLLQETQYF.

The CDR3 here is CASSLSGRGRREAFF. The DNA for the CDR3 is TGTGCCAGCAGTTTATCCGGCAGGGGGCGACGTGAAGCTTTCTTT. V and J are TRBV12-3 or TRBV12-4 and TRBJ1-1, with 8 bases identical to TRBD1. The CDR3 is 15 residues long. J gave up 7 bases and V 2 bases, and 9 bases lay outside the gene matches.

This clonotype was counted many times. This sequence joins TRBV5-1 and TRBJ1-1; 8 positions match TRBD1. The CDR3 covers 15 residues. CDR1 and CDR2 from the germline V gene are SGHRS and YFSETQ. V lost 0 bases and J lost 1; bases outside the gene matches: 2. The CDR3 region has the DNA TGCGCCAGCAGCTTGGGAGGGACAGGGAACACTGAAGCTTTCTTT. Protein: CASSLGGTGNTEAFF.

This clonotype was seen a few times. The V gene is TRBV7-9, the J gene TRBJ2-1; 7 nucleotides align to TRBD1. The CDR3 is 14 residues long. Germline CDR1 reads SEHNR; CDR2 reads FQNEAQ (reference sequence). The V segment lost 4 bases and the J segment 9 bases; nucleotides outside the gene matches: 9. The CDR3 here is CASSSDRQGFEQFF. CDR3 nucleotides: TGTGCCAGCAGCTCCGACCGACAGGGTTTTGAGCAGTTCTTC.

This clonotype was seen a handful of times. The V call is TRBV11-2, the J call TRBJ2-5; 11 bases fit TRBD2. The CDR3 runs 15 residues. The germline gives CDR1 SGHAT, CDR2 FQNNGV. V shed 8 bases and J 5 bases; nucleotides not matched to a gene: 10. This CDR3 is CASYNSGRAWETQYF. The DNA for the CDR3 is TGTGCCAGCTACAATAGCGGGAGGGCCTGGGAGACCCAGTACTTC.

Written as DNA, the CDR3 is TGTGCCAGCAGTCAAATGGGGGGGGCCCCTGAAGCTTTCTTT. Translation: CASSQMGGAPEAFF. The V call is TRBV12-3 or TRBV12-4, the J call TRBJ1-1; weak D call: TRBD1 (6 bases). The V end lost 5 bases, the J end lost 6 bases, and 16 bases lay between the germline ends. This CDR3 contains 14 residues.

The V gene is TRBV2, the J gene TRBJ2-1, with 8 bases fitting TRBD1. The germline gives CDR1 SNHLY, CDR2 FYNNEI. Germline trimming cut 7 bases from V and 9 bases from J; bases unmatched to any gene: 8. The length of the CDR3 is 13 residues. CDR3 amino acids: CASNSNRGVEQFF. The CDR3 coding sequence is TGTGCCAGCAACTCGAACAGGGGGGTTGAGCAGTTCTTC.

V usage is TRBV30 and J usage is TRBJ2-1; 8 nucleotides match TRBD2. The CDR3 is 13 residues long. Germline loops: CDR1 GTSNPN, CDR2 SVGIG (reference sequence). The J segment lost 7 bases and the V segment lost 4 bases, leaving 6 bases of the junction unmatched. CDR3 nucleotide sequence: TGTGCCTGGACCCCGGGAGGGCTAAATGAGCAGTTCTTC. It specifies CAWTPGGLNEQFF. The entire variable domain, with the rest obtained from reference TRBV30 and TRBJ2-1, is as follows: SQTIHQWPATLVQPVGSPLSLECTVEGTSNPNLYWYRQAAGRGLQLLFYSVGIGQISSEVPQNLSASRPQDRQFILSSKKLLLSDSGFYLCAWTPGGLNEQFFGPGTRLTVL.

There are a few counts of this clonotype. The chain is built from TRBV7-3 and TRBJ2-1; D possibly matches TRBD1 or TRBD2 (5 bases each). Between the trimmed V and J ends, which lost 2 bases and 6 bases, there was a span of 11 bases. The germline gives CDR1 SGHTA, CDR2 FQGTGA. The CDR3 is 14 amino acids. This CDR3 is CASSLWGSLNEQFF. CDR3 DNA sequence: TGTGCCAGCAGCTTATGGGGGTCTCTCAATGAGCAGTTCTTC. The full variable domain, with the rest looked up from reference TRBV7-3 and TRBJ2-1, is GAGVSQTPSNKVTEKGKYVELRCDPISGHTALYWYRQSLGQGPEFLIYFQGTGAADDSGLPNDRFFAVRPEGSVSTLKIQRTERGDSAVYLCASSLWGSLNEQFFGPGTRLTVL.

V and J are TRBV3-1 and TRBJ2-6; D perhaps matches TRBD1 (5 bases). V was trimmed by 2 bases and J by 2 bases, leaving 7 bases between them. Germline V gene lookup returns CDR1 LGHDT and CDR2 YNNKEL (reference sequence). The CDR3 has 15 residues. The CDR3: CASSQRGAGANVLTF. Here the CDR3 DNA reads TGTGCCAGCAGCCAAAGGGGTGCTGGGGCCAACGTCCTGACTTTC.

This clonotype has ten or more counts. The gene calls are TRBV12-3 or TRBV12-4 and TRBJ1-1; D call uncertain. The CDR3 has 12 residues. The germline V and J ends were trimmed by 4 bases and 4 bases, with 7 bases remaining between them. The CDR3 is CASSWYGTEAFF. For the CDR3, the DNA is TGTGCCAGCAGTTGGTACGGCACTGAAGCTTTCTTT.

The chain uses TRBV25-1 and TRBJ2-1, with TRBD1 identical over 8 bases. This CDR3 region has 15 residues. The J segment lost 7 bases and the V segment lost 1 base, leaving 6 bases of the junction unmatched. In germline, CDR1 is MGHDK, CDR2 SYGVNS. The CDR3 here is CASSESRGLLNEQFF. Here the CDR3 DNA reads TGTGCCAGCAGTGAATCCAGGGGGCTATTGAATGAGCAGTTCTTC.

This clonotype was picked up a small number of times. The chain links TRBV12-3 or TRBV12-4 to TRBJ2-7; TRBD1 matches 8 bases. The V gene end was trimmed by 5 bases and the J gene end by 0 bases; junction bases not matched to a gene: 9. The CDR3 covers 16 residues. The CDR3 reads CASSTLTGALSYEQYF. The CDR3 nucleotides are TGTGCCAGCAGTACGTTGACAGGGGCCCTCTCCTACGAGCAGTACTTC.

The V and J genes are TRBV12-3 or TRBV12-4 and TRBJ2-6; 9 bases are a match to TRBD1. CDR3 length equals 17 residues. The ends lost 4 bases at V and 4 bases at J; junction bases unmatched: 8. The chain's CDR3 is CASSSTGGAGGANVLTF. The CDR3 DNA reads TGTGCCAGCAGTTCTACAGGGGGCGCGGGAGGGGCCAACGTCCTGACTTTC.

This clonotype was counted a few times. The genes are TRBV6-5 and TRBJ1-1; a possible D gene is TRBD1 (5 bases). The V end was cut by 2 bases, the J end by 0 bases, with 10 bases between. CDR3 length: 15 amino acids. From germline, CDR1 is MNHEY and CDR2 SVGAGI. The CDR3, as DNA: TGTGCCAGCAGTTACGTCCGGGACTTGAACACTGAAGCTTTCTTT. This sequence encodes CASSYVRDLNTEAFF.

The table lists this clonotype with a few counts. The rearrangement uses TRBV3-1 and TRBJ1-6; 7 bases are shared with TRBD1. CDR1 and CDR2 from the germline V gene are LGHDT and YNNKEL (reference sequence). This CDR3 comprises 18 residues. V shed 3 bases, J shed 6 bases, and the junction held 14 bases outside the gene matches. The CDR3 loop is CASSQVLQGKIRNSPLHF. As DNA, the CDR3 is TGTGCCAGCAGCCAGGTTCTACAGGGGAAGATTCGTAATTCACCCCTCCACTTT.

Details on this clonotype: A much larger clone is a single base away; this may be a read error. The CDR3 carries no conserved terminal phenylalanine or tryptophan, so it likely arises from a read error. V and J are TRBV12-3 or TRBV12-4 and TRBJ1-5; 10 bases align to TRBD1. Trimming cost V 6 bases and J 7 bases; bases outside gene matches: 9. CDR3 length equals 15 residues. The CDR3 region has the DNA TGTGCCAGCAGGCCCGGGACAGGGGTCGGGCAGCCCCAGCATCTT. This translates into CASRPGTGVGQPQHL.